This T cell receptor (beta chain) was identified in a study of CXCR3-negative and CXCR3-positive naive CD8 T cells (dated by TCRdb to the late 2010s). For the wider study: In total, approximately 150 million TRB reads were obtained, corresponding to roughly 1.5 +/- 0.3 million reads per library. The diversity and physicochemical repertoire analyses included more than ten donors pooled from two independent experiments. The TRBV-TRBJ cluster analysis covered naive subsets from roughly 5 donors and memory cells from 3 donors.

General study outcomes and caveats: Freshly isolated PBMCs were used for most assays because CXCR3 expression partially decreased after cryopreservation. Similar TRBV-TRBJ usage was shown by naive CXCR3-negative and CXCR3-positive cells from the same donor, whereas distinct patterns were shown by memory cells. Repertoire diversity was comparably high in both naive subsets but much lower in memory CD8+ T cells. Because surface CD5, which is linked to self-reactivity in mice, was comparable between the naive subsets, TCR interaction strength was also inferred from TRB CDR3 physicochemical properties.

Regarding this clonotype: The target of this receptor is not known.

The CDR3 sequence holds 14 residues, the cysteine and phenylalanine included. This entry has no DNA. CDR1 and CDR2 were assigned from the germline V gene (reference sequence) as SEHNR and FQNEAQ. For every CD8+ T cell subset, over 250,000 cells were flow-sorted straight into RLT lysis buffer, and each subset was sorted in triplicate. Peripheral blood mononuclear cells were isolated from buffy coats by standard density gradient centrifugation. An RNeasy Mini Kit was used to extract total RNA from the sorted cells. The run used a NextSeq 550. The Human TCR Profiling Kit (MiLaboratory) was used to make UMI-labeled 5' RACE TRB cDNA libraries. The full amount of extracted RNA was used for cDNA synthesis, and the full amount of resulting cDNA was used for PCR amplification. Libraries were prepared in parallel with an identical number of PCR cycles. In the paper's pipeline: About 50,000 +/- 10,000 unique UMI-labeled TRB cDNA molecules per library were extracted with MIGEC and MiXCR, with at least two reads per UMI required. An average of roughly 40,000 +/- 10,000 functional in-frame TRB CDR3 nucleotide clonotypes without stop codons was found per library. After downsampling to 5000 UMI-labeled TRB molecules per sample, diversity metrics such as normalized Shannon-Wiener and Chao1 were calculated in VDJtools. For the central five CDR3 residues, VDJtools calculated physicochemical properties weighted by clonotype size, namely interaction energy, strength, volume and Kidera factor 4. The reads went through TCRdb reprocessing, and each CDR3 protein sequence gets one entry with no DNA. What appears here as the V and J calls and clone size reflects TCRdb's work, not the paper's. This sample's table carries 56,000 or so distinct CDR3 sequences. The leading ten clones occupy more than 20% of the sample.

This sequence originates from a human donor in good health. Some clones in this sample may be carry-over from other donors' samples. The chain employs TRBV7-9 and TRBJ2-3. The sequenced material came from memory CD8+ T cells from blood. This specimen's cell subset or site label, interpreted: conventional CD8+ memory T cells (TMEM), sorted as controls. CDR3 region: CASSPRMSTDTQYF.